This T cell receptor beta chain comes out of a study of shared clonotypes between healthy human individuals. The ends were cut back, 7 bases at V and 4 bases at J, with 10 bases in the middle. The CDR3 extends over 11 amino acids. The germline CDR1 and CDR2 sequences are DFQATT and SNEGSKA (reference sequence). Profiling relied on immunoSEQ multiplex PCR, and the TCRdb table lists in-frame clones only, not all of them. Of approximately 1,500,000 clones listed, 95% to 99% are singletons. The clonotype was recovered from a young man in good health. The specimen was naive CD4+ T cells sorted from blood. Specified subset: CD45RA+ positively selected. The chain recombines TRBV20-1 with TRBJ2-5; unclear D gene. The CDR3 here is CSGVGGETQYF. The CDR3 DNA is TGCAGTGGAGTAGGTGGAGAGACCCAGTACTTC.